This record covers a single T cell receptor (beta chain). The antigen is undetermined. Using a J-beta primer mix together with a sample-barcoded 5' primer, a second PCR was run for 7 to 11 cycles. Sequencing recovered at least 3 million CDR3-containing paired-end reads from each sample. One entry per CDR3 protein, called by TCRdb with MiXCR from the 5' RACE reads. The table shows hundreds of thousands of distinct CDR3 sequences, with around a quarter occurring only once. The germline V gene has CDR1 MGHRA and CDR2 YSYEKL. V lost 4 bases, J lost 4 bases, and 8 bases stayed unmatched. The CDR3 is 16 residues long. These data originate in a study of blood T cells in healthy people across ages. Study-level background: About one barcoded TCR beta cDNA was captured per two T cells.

Study-wide results and limits: Researchers report that TCR beta diversity correlated strongly with naive T cell percentage. Diversity estimates from one million T cells were considered underestimates.

These data were also filed under a second study, of T cells of mothers and their children.

The sample comprised blood. The sequence came from a boy aged 5-17 years in good health. V is TRBV4-1 and J is TRBJ2-7, with TRBD2 matching over 12 bases. CDR3 sequence reads: CASSPKLAGGRYEQYF. The CDR3 DNA reads TGCGCCAGCAGCCCAAAACTAGCGGGAGGCCGATACGAGCAGTACTTC.